These T cell receptor beta chains were read from a single sample in a study of T-cell memory formation after mild COVID-19. TCRdb re-analysed the 5' RACE reads in MiXCR, keeping a single row per CDR3 protein. The profile shows 450,000 to 700,000 distinct CDR3 sequences, roughly 17% of them singletons. Material: PBMCs or a T cell subset sorted from them (not recorded which). The source of these receptors is an adult woman who had mild COVID-19 (a few samples of this study predate the infection). Cell type and time point are not known. The CDR3 runs from the conserved cysteine through the conserved F or W. D genes are given only for firm matches. Clone size is shown for a subset of rows, as once, few, many or a class of expanded clone.

v_gene	j_gene	d_gene	abundance	len	CDR3nt	CDR3aa
TRBV7-3	TRBJ2-2	TRBD2	-	17	TGTGCCAGCAGCCACGGGGGACTAGCGGGAGTTATGGGGGAGCTGTTTTTT	CASSHGGLAGVMGELFF
TRBV2	TRBJ2-5	-	few	16	TGTGCCAGCAGTGGGCCGACACGGGAGTGGCAAGAGACCCAGTACTTC	CASSGPTREWQETQYF
TRBV20-1	TRBJ2-7	TRBD2	-	14	TGCAGTGCTAGAGGGGTAGCGGGGGCCTACGAGCAGTACTTC	CSARGVAGAYEQYF
TRBV3-1	TRBJ1-2	-	few	15	TGTGCCAGCAGCCCCGAATTGACAGTGATCTATGGCTACACCTTC	CASSPELTVIYGYTF
TRBV29-1	TRBJ2-5	-	-	15	TGCAGCGTTGAAGATCCTGGACAGATTAAAGAGACCCAGTACTTC	CSVEDPGQIKETQYF
TRBV20-1	TRBJ2-7	-	-	12	TGCAGTGCTAGGGGCAGGGGGGGCAAGCAGTACTTC	CSARGRGGKQYF
TRBV7-2	TRBJ1-4	TRBD1	few	14	TGTGCCAGCAGCCAACGACAGGGGGGTGAAAAACTGTTTTTT	CASSQRQGGEKLFF
TRBV4-1	TRBJ2-7	-	-	14	TGCGCCAGCAGCTCCACCGGGACCCGCTACGAGCAGTACTTC	CASSSTGTRYEQYF
TRBV10-3	TRBJ2-1	-	-	14	TGTGCCATCAGTGAGAGGGAGTCGGGGAATGAGCAGTTCTTC	CAISERESGNEQFF
TRBV9	TRBJ2-1	TRBD2	many	16	TGTGCCAGCAGCCCTCGGGTAGCGGGGACGAACAATGAGCAGTTCTTC	CASSPRVAGTNNEQFF
TRBV7-2	TRBJ2-1	TRBD2	few	16	TGTGCCAGCAGCTTGTTCGGGACTAGACAAGGGAATGAGCAGTTCTTC	CASSLFGTRQGNEQFF
TRBV27	TRBJ1-4	-	-	15	TGTGCCAGCAGTTCCCGGGGTGGGGTGGGCGAAAAACTGTTTTTT	CASSSRGGVGEKLFF
TRBV30	TRBJ1-6	-	-	12	TGTGCCTGGCAACCACAGAATTCACCCCTCCACTTT	CAWQPQNSPLHF
TRBV19	TRBJ2-7	-	-	15	TGTGCCAGTAAATGGTCTTCGTCAGGGACCTACGAGCAGTACTTC	CASKWSSSGTYEQYF
TRBV6-5	TRBJ1-1	TRBD1	few	15	TGTGCCAGCAGTTACTCGAAAGACAGGGGGCGTGAAGCTTTCTTT	CASSYSKDRGREAFF
TRBV19	TRBJ1-4	TRBD1	few	15	TGTGCCAGCCGAATACGGACAGGATATAATGAAAAACTGTTTTTT	CASRIRTGYNEKLFF
TRBV4-1	TRBJ2-1	TRBD2	few	16	TGCGCCAGCAGCCAAGCCCATAGCGGGAGGTCCCGTGAGCAGTTCTTC	CASSQAHSGRSREQFF
TRBV6-1	TRBJ2-3	TRBD2	-	15	TGTGCCAGCAGTGGGACTAGCGGGGGCGCAGATACGCAGTATTTT	CASSGTSGGADTQYF
TRBV4-1	TRBJ1-6	TRBD1	many	15	TGCGCCAGCAGCCAAGCCGGGACAGGGGTATCACCCCTCCACTTT	CASSQAGTGVSPLHF
TRBV18	TRBJ1-5	-	-	15	TGTGCCAGCTCACCAGCGGGGGTCGGCAATCAGCCCCAGCATTTT	CASSPAGVGNQPQHF
TRBV15	TRBJ1-5	-	few	15	TGTGCCACCAGCAGAGCACAGGAGACCAATCAGCCCCAGCATTTT	CATSRAQETNQPQHF
TRBV7-2	TRBJ2-2	TRBD2	-	23	TGTGCCAGCAGCTTTGATTCGGCACGGGGACTGGTGACTAGCGGGTTCAACACCGGGGAGCTGTTTTTT	CASSFDSARGLVTSGFNTGELFF
TRBV12-3/TRBV12-4	TRBJ1-6	-	-	15	TGTGCCAGCAGGAGTAAAGGGGCTGTCAATTCACCCCTCCACTTT	CASRSKGAVNSPLHF
TRBV7-6	TRBJ2-7	-	many	14	TGTGCCAGCAGCTCTGGGCTGGGGGCAAGGGAGCAGTACTTC	CASSSGLGAREQYF
TRBV7-9	TRBJ1-1	-	-	15	TGTGCCAGCAGCTTTACGGACGGATCGAACACTGAAGCTTTCTTT	CASSFTDGSNTEAFF
TRBV29-1	TRBJ2-4	TRBD1	-	15	TGCAGCGTGCGTCCAGGGGGCAAAGCCAAAAACATTCAGTACTTC	CSVRPGGKAKNIQYF
TRBV6-5	TRBJ1-2	-	-	15	TGTGCCAGCAGTTACCGTAGGGCCTTAGGCTATGGCTACACCTTC	CASSYRRALGYGYTF
TRBV20-1	TRBJ1-5	-	-	14	TGCAGTGCTAGACCCGTTACAGGGAATCAGCCCCAGCATTTT	CSARPVTGNQPQHF
TRBV10-3	TRBJ2-7	TRBD1	-	14	TGTGCCATCAGTCCGGGACAGGGGGCGTACGAGCAGTACTTC	CAISPGQGAYEQYF
TRBV25-1	TRBJ1-2	-	few	17	TGTGCCAGCAGTGAAGTCGGGGGGGGTCTCCATTACTATGGCTACACCTTC	CASSEVGGGLHYYGYTF
TRBV10-3	TRBJ1-6	-	few	14	TGTGCCATCAGAAACGGGGACGGCGGTTCACCCCTCCACTTT	CAIRNGDGGSPLHF
TRBV6-2/TRBV6-3	TRBJ2-3	TRBD2	many	15	TGTGCCAGCAGCCCCCGACTAGCGGGGGGTGATACGCAGTATTTT	CASSPRLAGGDTQYF
TRBV20-1	TRBJ2-7	TRBD1	-	17	TGCAGTGCTAGGCCCCCAAGACAGGGGAGAACGGACTACGAGCAGTACTTC	CSARPPRQGRTDYEQYF
TRBV3-1	TRBJ1-3	-	-	18	TGTGCCAGCAGCCAAGCCCGACTCGGAGGGCTTGGTGGAAACACCATATATTTT	CASSQARLGGLGGNTIYF
TRBV5-1	TRBJ2-6	TRBD1	-	16	TGCGCCAGCAGGCTTACAGGGGTTGGTGGGGCCAACGTCCTGACTTTC	CASRLTGVGGANVLTF
TRBV7-6	TRBJ2-5	-	-	14	TGTGCCAGCAGCTTACCGGGGAACCAAGAGACCCAGTACTTC	CASSLPGNQETQYF
TRBV20-1	TRBJ2-5	-	-	17	TGCAGTGCTAGAGGGGACCGCTGGGCGGGGTTGCAAGAGACCCAGTACTTC	CSARGDRWAGLQETQYF
TRBV6-2/TRBV6-3	TRBJ2-7	TRBD2	-	15	TGTGCCAGCAGACCTAGCGGGGGGCCCACGGGAGAGCAGTACTTC	CASRPSGGPTGEQYF
TRBV4-1	TRBJ2-4	-	few	13	TGCGCCAGCAGCCACCCCGCCGGGGACATTCAGTACTTC	CASSHPAGDIQYF
TRBV4-2	TRBJ2-1	TRBD2	-	13	TGTGCCAGCAGCCAGGTGGCTAGCGGGAAACAGTTCTTC	CASSQVASGKQFF
TRBV2	TRBJ1-2	TRBD1	few	14	TGTGCCAGCAGTATGGGACAGGGAAGCTATGGCTACACCTTC	CASSMGQGSYGYTF
TRBV7-3	TRBJ1-2	TRBD1	-	16	TGTGCCAGCAGCGACCGGGGGTCTAGGACAGGGAAGAGCTACACCTTC	CASSDRGSRTGKSYTF
TRBV12-3/TRBV12-4	TRBJ2-1	-	-	14	TGTGCCAGCAGACATAGCGGTCCCGGTGATGAGCAGTTCTTC	CASRHSGPGDEQFF
TRBV12-3/TRBV12-4	TRBJ2-7	-	few	14	TGTGCCAGCAGTCCCTGGGGTGGGGCCTACGAGCAGTACTTC	CASSPWGGAYEQYF
TRBV2	TRBJ1-4	-	few	14	TGTGCCAGCAGTGAAGCGCTTGGGACAACGGAACTGTTTTTT	CASSEALGTTELFF
TRBV12-3/TRBV12-4	TRBJ1-1	-	-	12	TGTGCCAGCAGCCTTTTATTGGACGAAGCTTTCTTT	CASSLLLDEAFF
TRBV5-1	TRBJ2-1	-	-	13	TGCGCCAGCAGCTTGAATCGCGCGGGCGAGCAGTTCTTC	CASSLNRAGEQFF
TRBV14	TRBJ2-3	TRBD2	-	15	TGTGCCAGCAGCCAAGAAGCGGGGGGGCAAGATACGCAGTATTTT	CASSQEAGGQDTQYF
TRBV12-3/TRBV12-4	TRBJ1-1	-	-	12	TGTGCCAGCAGTGGAGTGGACACTGAAGCTTTCTTT	CASSGVDTEAFF
TRBV4-2	TRBJ1-5	-	few	17	TGTGCCAGCAGCCAAACTCGGACCGAATATAGCAATCAGCCCCAGCATTTT	CASSQTRTEYSNQPQHF
TRBV7-6	TRBJ2-2	-	many	18	TGTGCCAGCAGCTCGATTAGGGGGGACGCACAGAACACCGGGGAGCTGTTTTTT	CASSSIRGDAQNTGELFF
TRBV5-1	TRBJ2-1	TRBD2	many	14	TGCGCCAGCAGCTTGGCTAGCGGGAGCAATGAGCAGTTCTTC	CASSLASGSNEQFF
TRBV7-4	TRBJ1-1	-	-	16	TGTGCCAGCAGCTTAGTGGGTCGGGAGGCGAACACTGAAGCTTTCTTT	CASSLVGREANTEAFF
TRBV5-1	TRBJ1-3	-	many	16	TGCGCCAGCAGCCCCGCGGGACCGGACTCTGGAAACACCATATATTTT	CASSPAGPDSGNTIYF